Given below is one T cell receptor beta chain in context. CDR3 length equals 12 residues. The ends were cut back, 6 bases at V and 4 bases at J, with 6 bases in the middle. Per the germline V gene, CDR1 is MNHEY and CDR2 is SMNVEV (reference sequence). This specimen comes from a study of blood T cell repertoires in COVID-19. Study overall: From the United States, Italy and Spain came samples of acute and convalescent COVID-19.

Produced via immunoSEQ multiplex PCR; TCRdb's table is partial and in-frame only. Of about 250,000 clones listed, approximately 89% are singletons. Patients at the Seattle site were enrolled during active infection and followed longitudinally. Sequencing was performed on peripheral blood. The V call is TRBV27, the J call TRBJ2-2; D uncertain. This clonotype was obtained from a woman in her twenties or thirties with COVID-19, enrolled during active disease. CDR3 DNA sequence: TGTGCCAGCAGCCGTCCCACCGGGGAGCTGTTTTTT. Its translation: CASSRPTGELFF.